The rows below give T cell receptor beta chains drawn from one sample of a study of T cell clonotyping in hematopoietic cell transplantation. Measured with immunoSEQ multiplex PCR; TCRdb has only the in-frame clones, and not every one. The sample includes more than 65,000 clones, about 93% seen only once; the top ten take around 1.6%. The source material was peripheral blood mononuclear cells. The receptors were gathered from a man aged 45-65 years in good health. Some clones in this sample may be carry-over from other donors' samples. Each CDR3 is given with its conserved first and last residue.

v_call	j_call	cdr3_aa
TRBV6-1	TRBJ2-2	CASTGELFF
TRBV7-8	TRBJ1-6	CASSLVQGSNSPLHF
TRBV5-1	TRBJ2-2	CASSLQGYTGELFF
TRBV27	TRBJ2-5	CASSLRDRGLKRETQYF
TRBV30	TRBJ2-3	CAWNRDRDFLSTDTQYF
TRBV5-6	TRBJ2-1	CASSQPGTGGYNEQFF
TRBV6-1	TRBJ1-2	CASSSEQRMGYTF
TRBV11-2	TRBJ2-3	CASSLSGQGADTQYF
TRBV6-5	TRBJ2-7	CASRGPTPHEQYF
TRBV2	TRBJ2-5	CASSSGTRTETQYF
TRBV6-6	TRBJ2-7	CASSYSIAGSNYEQYF
TRBV5-1	TRBJ2-5	CASSPGQGVYETQYF
TRBV5-1	TRBJ1-1	CASSLAKNTEAFF
TRBV5-1	TRBJ2-1	CASSSLSGPYNEQFF
TRBV5-6	TRBJ1-1	CASREGHAMNTEAFF
TRBV19	TRBJ2-7	CASSIGSGSSYEQYF
TRBV7-6	TRBJ1-4	CASSRPGGEKLFF
TRBV6-1	TRBJ2-7	CASREAQGYNEQYF
TRBV6-5	TRBJ2-7	CASRSGIEQYF
TRBV9	TRBJ2-5	CASTRLAGAQETQYF
TRBV6-5	TRBJ2-3	CASSLNGAITDTQYF
TRBV29-1	TRBJ1-4	CSARQGRNLNEKLFF
TRBV6-5	TRBJ1-2	CASSPGGQVYGYTF
TRBV7-9	TRBJ1-6	CASSPRDRPWDSPLHF
TRBV7-7	TRBJ2-3	CASSLGGTSGSTDTQYF
TRBV28	TRBJ2-7	CASTRTAGGYEQYF
TRBV9	TRBJ2-3	CASSVVGDFPTDTQYF
TRBV7-6	TRBJ1-1	CASSLGDSRNTEAFF
TRBV6-1	TRBJ2-7	CASSLRQGIYEQYF
TRBV19	TRBJ1-5	CASSIGRRGQPQHF
TRBV6-5	TRBJ1-6	CASSYRPRQGDSPLHF
TRBV14	TRBJ2-3	CASSRTSGTDTQYF
TRBV7-6	TRBJ2-2	CASSFGQGAQPGELFF